This T cell receptor (beta chain) was captured by sequencing in a study of OX40 agonist ivuxolimab in advanced cancers. For the study at large: The group had a mean age of around 64 years, ranged from about 20 to 80, and was 82.7% male.

Regarding this clone: Within the sample, other DNA sequences also encode this same CDR3.

Here immunoSEQ multiplex PCR was the method, and the copy in TCRdb shows in-frame clones only, minus some. The sample lists 85,000 to 100,000 clones; around 82% were seen once. Germline V gene sequence: CDR1 SGHTS, CDR2 YDEGEE. Unmatched junction bases numbered 6, after V lost 4 bases and J lost 2 bases. The CDR3 consists of 15 residues. The sample was CD4+ or CD8+ T cells sorted from blood, taken in a trial of the OX40 agonist ivuxolimab. This clonotype was sampled from an adult with an advanced solid tumor such as melanoma, head and neck, liver or kidney cancer. The chain uses TRBV5-8 and TRBJ1-3; 7 bases map to TRBD1. DNA for the CDR3: TGTGCCAGCAGCCTGGGGGACAGTACTGGAAACACCATATATTTT. Residues: CASSLGDSTGNTIYF.